This TCR beta chain was recovered during a study of blood T cell repertoires in COVID-19. In the original analysis: Estimated nucleated cell counts came from reference gene primer amplification. Sequencing was performed with immunoSEQ multiplex PCR; in TCRdb, only in-frame clones are kept and a portion is missing. That table supplies the V and J calls and clone size; D and trimming were determined from the DNA. The sample contains under 250,000 clones, about 86% of which appear only once. This clone was picked up a small number of times. The germline gives CDR1 LGHDT, CDR2 YNNKEL (reference sequence). J gave up 9 bases and V 4 bases, and 9 bases lay outside the gene matches. This CDR3 has 15 amino acids.

V usage is TRBV3-1 (or the pseudogene TRBV3-2) and J usage is TRBJ1-6; 7 bases are shared with TRBD1. The source is a man between 40 and 49 years old with active or convalescent COVID-19. Sequencing used peripheral blood. The CDR3 protein is CASSRTAGGGSPLHF. Here the CDR3 DNA reads TGTGCCAGCAGCCGCACCGCAGGGGGAGGTTCACCCCTCCACTTT.